The 9 T cell receptor beta chains reported below all come from one sample, sequenced in a study of CD8+ T cells in alopecia areata. After isolation, RNA underwent reverse transcription to generate cDNA as the sequencing template. This table comes from immunoSEQ multiplex PCR, and its TCRdb copy is limited to in-frame clones, with some not included. This table holds roughly 110,000 clones, over 80% found once. This sample's treatment: oral pan-JAK inhibitor, 5-10 mg twice daily. The material sequenced was CD8+ T cells sorted from blood, taken at week 24, from a patient treated with tofacitinib. These receptors were taken from a human donor with alopecia areata.

The V gene is TRBV30, the J gene TRBJ2-5; D gene unclear. Looked up from germline, CDR1 is GTSNPN and CDR2 is SVGIG (reference sequence). V was trimmed by 0 bases and J by 2 bases, leaving 4 bases between them. The CDR3 runs 12 residues. The CDR3 sequence: CAWSVDQETQYF. The CDR3 region has the DNA TGTGCCTGGAGTGTGGATCAAGAGACCCAGTACTTC.

This sequence joins TRBV4-1 and TRBJ2-1; a weak D match, TRBD1 (5 bases). Germline lookup yields CDR1 MGHRA and CDR2 YSYEKL. The CDR3 loop spans 16 amino acids. Trimming removed 0 bases from V and 7 bases from J, with 16 bases in between. The DNA of the CDR3 is TGCGCCAGCAGCCAAGATGGGGCCTACCGAAGGAATGAGCAGTTCTTC. Amino acid sequence: CASSQDGAYRRNEQFF.

V and J are TRBV4-2 and TRBJ2-3; TRBD2 matches 8 bases. The germline CDR1 and CDR2 sequences are LGHNA and YNFKEQ. This CDR3 region has 18 residues. V lost 1 base, J lost 1 base, and 10 bases stayed unmatched. The DNA for the CDR3 is TGTGCCAGCAGCCAAGCCCCCCAGGAAGCGGGGGGCACAGATACGCAGTATTTT. Protein sequence: CASSQAPQEAGGTDTQYF.

The genes are TRBV25-1 and TRBJ1-2; D may be TRBD1 (5 bases). Germline CDR1 and CDR2: MGHDK and SYGVNS. V shed 6 bases and J shed 5 bases, with 16 bases lying between them. The CDR3 spans 14 residues. CDR3 nucleotide sequence: TGTGCCAGCAGCCCTTCTACAGGATTTTATGGCTACACCTTC. This encodes CASSPSTGFYGYTF.

The chain recombines TRBV13 with TRBJ2-5, with D uncertain. Germline V gene sequence: CDR1 PRHDT, CDR2 FYEKMQ (reference sequence). Trimming shortened V by 5 bases and J by 1 base, and 14 bases separated the two germline ends. This CDR3 has 15 residues. DNA of the CDR3: TGTGCCAGCAGCCAGACGACCAACACCCAAGAGACCCAGTACTTC. Protein product: CASSQTTNTQETQYF. The variable domain in full, with the rest retrieved from reference TRBV13 and TRBJ2-5, is AAGVIQSPRHLIKEKRETATLKCYPIPRHDTVYWYQQGPGQDPQFLISFYEKMQSDKGSIPDRFSAQQFSDYHSELNMSSLELGDSALYFCASSQTTNTQETQYFGPGTRLLVL.

The chain couples TRBV7-2 to TRBJ2-5, with no clear D. V was clipped by 2 bases and J by 1 base, with 14 bases between them. The CDR3 is 16 amino acids. Germline V lookup: CDR1 SGHTA, CDR2 FQGNSA. CDR3 residues: CASSLSIIPTQETQYF. The CDR3 DNA reads TGTGCCAGCAGCTTAAGTATTATCCCAACCCAAGAGACCCAGTACTTC.

The V call is TRBV9, the J call TRBJ1-1; perhaps TRBD1 as D (6 bases). The CDR3 is 14 residues long. Trimming removed 4 bases at V and 4 bases at J, with 14 bases between. Germline V gene sequence: CDR1 SGDLS, CDR2 YYNGEE. The CDR3, as DNA: TGTGCCAGCAGCACCGGGGGAGGGGGCACTGAAGCTTTCTTT. Translated, it gives CASSTGGGGTEAFF. The full variable domain, its missing parts supplied by reference TRBV9 and TRBJ1-1, is DSGVTQTPKHLITATGQRVTLRCSPRSGDLSVYWYQQSLDQGLQFLIQYYNGEERAKGNILERFSAQQFPDLHSELNLSSLELGDSALYFCASSTGGGGTEAFFGQGTRLTVV.

The chain carries TRBV5-1 and TRBJ2-7; D may be TRBD2 (5 bases). The CDR3 has 14 residues. From germline, CDR1 is SGHRS and CDR2 YFSETQ. The V end lost 4 bases, the J end lost 5 bases, and 16 bases lay between the germline ends. CDR3 sequence: CASSPSGGYHEQYF. The CDR3 region has the DNA TGCGCCAGCAGCCCCTCTGGCGGGTACCACGAGCAGTACTTC. Based on the CDR3 plus reference TRBV5-1 and TRBJ2-7, the full variable domain is KAGVTQTPRYLIKTRGQQVTLSCSPISGHRSVSWYQQTPGQGLQFLFEYFSETQRNKGNFPGRFSGRQFSNSRSEMNVSTLELGDSALYLCASSPSGGYHEQYFGPGTRLTVT.

The chain links TRBV4-3 to TRBJ2-5, with D perhaps TRBD1 (5 bases). With 0 bases removed from V and 5 bases from J, the gap between germline ends came to 13 bases. CDR1 is LGHNA and CDR2 is YSLEER in the germline V gene. The CDR3 length is 15 residues. CDR3 DNA sequence: TGCGCCAGCAGCCAAGATCGGGTGGGGCAGGAGACCCAGTACTTC. This gives the protein CASSQDRVGQETQYF.